This T cell receptor (beta chain) emerged from a study of blood T cell repertoires in COVID-19. At the level of the study: Samples taken during acute and convalescent COVID-19 were collected in the United States, Italy and Spain. Nucleic acid was either cDNA or gDNA, and it came from T cells, B-cell-depleted T cells, or PBMCs.

Per the study methods: By means of reference gene primer amplification, nucleated cell counts were estimated. The data were produced by immunoSEQ multiplex PCR, yet TCRdb's version contains in-frame clones alone and is incomplete. V, J and clone size are those of that table, while D and trimming were read from the DNA. This sample has more than 250,000 clones; about nine tenths occur once, and the top ten carry over 5.5%. Germline CDR1 and CDR2: WNHNN and SYGVQD (reference sequence). V was pared by 3 bases and J by 10 bases, with 5 bases of the junction left unmatched. The CDR3 sequence is 14 residues long.

The chain combines TRBV10-1 with TRBJ1-6, with 8 bases identical to TRBD1. The origin of this receptor is a woman aged 50 to 65 with COVID-19, enrolled during active disease. The source material was peripheral blood. The CDR3 DNA is TGCGCCAGCAGTGAAACAGGGGGAGGGTCACCCCTCCACTTT. This encodes CASSETGGGSPLHF.